Listed here is a single T cell receptor (beta chain). This record comes from a study of T cell changes during pregnancy in multiple sclerosis. Libraries were prepared by immunoSEQ multiplex PCR; TCRdb keeps only in-frame clonotypes and omits some of them. The data contain about 40,000 clones, approximately 89% of them singletons. Germline V gene lookup returns CDR1 LNHDA and CDR2 SQIVND (reference sequence). The length of the CDR3 is 14 residues. V was shortened by 5 bases and J by 0 bases, with 8 bases between the two germline ends. This sequence was found in a female donor in good health, enrolled as a control in a pregnancy study. Sequencing was performed on peripheral blood, taken in the first trimester of pregnancy. The rearrangement links TRBV19 to TRBJ1-3; no definite D call. The CDR3 here is CASSAEGSGNTIYF. The CDR3, as DNA: TGTGCCAGTAGTGCAGAGGGCTCTGGAAACACCATATATTTT.